These 27 T cell receptor beta chains came from one sample sequenced in a study of blood T cells in healthy people across ages. It was with a sample-barcoded 5' primer and a J-beta primer mix that a second PCR of roughly 7 to 12 cycles was run. TCRdb independently ran MiXCR on the 5' RACE reads; one entry per CDR3 protein. The repertoire consists of over 950,000 distinct CDR3 sequences, with under 40% occurring once and the leading ten covering 13%. The specimen sequenced was blood. These receptors were collected from a man aged 18 to 29 in good health.

The J gene is TRBJ2-1, the V gene TRBV7-9; a weak D match, TRBD2 (5 bases). Gene TRBJ2-7 matches the end of the DNA better, so the J call may be wrong. CDR1 SEHNR and CDR2 FQNEAQ come from the germline V gene (reference sequence). The CDR3 covers 17 residues. CDR3 coding DNA: TGTGCCAGCAGCTTAGCGGACTCCCTTAGCTCCTACAATGAGCAGTACTTC. This codes for CASSLADSLSSYNEQYF.

The V gene is TRBV7-9, the J gene TRBJ2-1; D possibly corresponds to TRBD2 (6 bases). Looked up from germline, CDR1 is SEHNR and CDR2 is FQNEAQ (reference sequence). The CDR3 totals 15 residues. V shed 6 bases and J shed 8 bases, with 20 bases lying between them. The CDR3 sequence: CASRLEAGGAYEQFF. DNA for the CDR3: TGTGCCAGCAGGCTAGAGGCTGGCGGGGCCTATGAGCAGTTCTTC.

This clonotype showed up just once. Here the CDR3 DNA reads TGTGCCAGCAGCGTAGCAGGGACCAGGGGTGGGACCCAGTTCTTC. Amino acids: CASSVAGTRGGTQFF. The chain has TRBV9 and TRBJ2-1; possible D gene TRBD1, 6 bases. The CDR3 length is 15 residues. From germline, CDR1 is SGDLS and CDR2 YYNGEE. With 0 bases removed from V and 13 bases from J, the gap between germline ends came to 20 bases.

The gene calls are TRBV6-6 and TRBJ2-5; 7 bases agree with TRBD1. CDR3 length equals 12 residues. CDR1 and CDR2 from the germline V gene are MNHNY and SVGAGI (reference sequence). The V gene end was trimmed by 5 bases and the J gene end by 11 bases; junction bases not matched to a gene: 8. CDR3 loop: CASSGGQEGQYF. The DNA for the CDR3 is TGTGCCAGCAGTGGTGGACAGGAAGGGCAGTACTTC.

The chain combines TRBV6-5 with TRBJ2-5; possible D gene TRBD2, 5 bases. Matching the DNA end better, TRBJ2-7 makes the J call doubtful. The CDR3 spans 13 residues. CDR1 and CDR2 from the germline V gene are MNHEY and SVGAGI. The CDR3: CASRDPGSYEQYF. The CDR3 nucleotides are TGTGCCAGCAGAGACCCGGGGTCGTACGAGCAGTACTTC.

This clonotype was detected a few times. The chain carries TRBV5-1 and TRBJ2-7, with TRBD2 matching over 8 bases. This CDR3 has 15 amino acids. Germline CDR1 and CDR2: SGHRS and YFSETQ. V shed 1 base and J 4 bases; nucleotides not matched to a gene: 7. In DNA, the CDR3 is TGCGCCAGCAGCTTGACGGCGGGGGGTCAATACGAGCAGTACTTC. Residues: CASSLTAGGQYEQYF.

A few counts support this clonotype. The V and J genes are TRBV7-9 and TRBJ2-1; D uncertain. The length of the CDR3 is 13 residues. Trimming stripped 8 bases from V and 5 bases from J, with 13 bases between. Germline V gives CDR1 SEHNR, CDR2 FQNEAQ (reference sequence). The CDR3: CASVQEIDNEQFF. As DNA, the CDR3 is TGTGCCAGCGTGCAGGAGATAGACAATGAGCAGTTCTTC. The whole variable domain, remainder taken from reference TRBV7-9 and TRBJ2-1, is DTGVSQNPRHKITKRGQNVTFRCDPISEHNRLYWYRQTLGQGPEFLTYFQNEAQLEKSRLLSDRFSAERPKGSFSTLEIQRTEQGDSAMYLCASVQEIDNEQFFGPGTRLTVL.

The V gene is TRBV29-1, the J gene TRBJ2-3; 9 bases align to TRBD1. The V gene's germline CDR1 is SQVTM and CDR2 ANQGSEA. The junction had 6 bases not matched to a gene; V was cut back by 6 bases and J by 2 bases. The CDR3 is 14 amino acids. The CDR3, as DNA: TGCAGCGTACCGGACAGGGGCCCCACAGATACGCAGTATTTT. It translates to CSVPDRGPTDTQYF.

This chain joins TRBV20-1 and TRBJ1-1; TRBD1 is a possible D gene (6 bases). The V end was cut by 4 bases, the J end by 3 bases, with 15 bases between. This CDR3 spans 14 amino acids. Germline V gives CDR1 DFQATT, CDR2 SNEGSKA (reference sequence). The CDR3 DNA sequence: TGCAGTGCTACCGGCGGGGGCGTGGACACTGAAGCTTTCTTT. This sequence encodes CSATGGGVDTEAFF.

The genes are TRBV5-1 and TRBJ2-1; 8 nucleotides agree with TRBD1. Per germline, CDR1 SGHRS and CDR2 YFSETQ. The ends lost 1 base at V and 4 bases at J; junction bases unmatched: 7. The CDR3 sequence is 16 residues long. The CDR3 protein is CASSLRDRGEYNEQFF. In nucleotides, the CDR3 is TGCGCCAGCAGCTTGCGAGACAGGGGAGAGTACAATGAGCAGTTCTTC.

The table lists this clonotype with a count of one. This chain links TRBV5-1 with TRBJ1-1, with D perhaps TRBD1 (5 bases). Germline values: CDR1 SGHRS, CDR2 YFSETQ. The V end lost 0 bases, the J end lost 5 bases, and 11 bases lay between the germline ends. This CDR3 is 14 amino acids long. Here the CDR3 reads CASSLEPGRTEAFF. CDR3 nucleotide sequence: TGCGCCAGCAGCTTGGAGCCAGGGAGAACTGAAGCTTTCTTT.

This sequence joins TRBV15 and TRBJ2-1; D is possibly TRBD2 (5 bases). CDR3 size: 13 residues. Looked up from germline, CDR1 is LNHNV and CDR2 is YYDKDF (reference sequence). V gave up 0 bases and J gave up 7 bases, with 7 bases separating them. For the CDR3, the DNA is TGTGCCACCAGCAGAGATCGGGATAATGAGCAGTTCTTC. Translation gives CATSRDRDNEQFF.

This chain connects TRBV6-6 to TRBJ2-1; 11 nucleotides match TRBD1. The length of the CDR3 is 14 residues. CDR1 and CDR2 from the germline V gene are MNHNY and SVGAGI (reference sequence). V gave up 4 bases and J gave up 9 bases; unmatched junction bases: 5. The CDR3 nucleotides are TGTGCCAGCAGTTCACCGGGACAGGGGGGTGAGCAGTTCTTC. Translated, it gives CASSSPGQGGEQFF.

This chain uses TRBV16 with TRBJ1-1; no firm D call. The CDR3 runs 15 residues. CDR1 and CDR2 from the germline V gene are KGHSY and FQNENV. V lost 1 base and J 1 base, leaving 10 bases between the germline ends. The CDR3 spells CASSQLAGENTEAFF. The DNA for the CDR3 is TGTGCCAGCAGCCAATTAGCTGGGGAGAACACTGAAGCTTTCTTT.

The chain links TRBV12-3 or TRBV12-4 to TRBJ2-1; 7 nucleotides agree with TRBD1. Germline trimming cut 7 bases from V and 6 bases from J; bases unmatched to any gene: 18. The CDR3 spans 17 residues. In nucleotides, the CDR3 is TGTGCCAGCACTTTCTGGGCGCAGTACAGGGGCCGCAATGAGCAGTTCTTC. Residues: CASTFWAQYRGRNEQFF.

Here the CDR3 DNA reads TGTGCCAGCAGACGGACAGACTTCTATGGCTACACCTTC. This translates into CASRRTDFYGYTF. This sequence joins TRBV6-5 and TRBJ1-2; weak D call: TRBD1 (6 bases). The CDR3 has 13 residues. V lost 6 bases to trimming and J lost 4 bases, with 12 bases between them. From germline, CDR1 is MNHEY and CDR2 SVGAGI.

The CDR3: CASSYPRGVGNQPQHF. The CDR3 DNA reads TGTGCCAGCAGTTACCCTCGGGGGGTCGGCAATCAGCCCCAGCATTTT. This chain uses TRBV6-2 or TRBV6-3 with TRBJ1-5; TRBD1 is a possible D gene (5 bases). CDR1 and CDR2 from the germline V gene are MNHEY and SVGEGT. This CDR3 has 16 amino acids. V was shortened by 2 bases and J by 2 bases, with 13 bases between the two germline ends.

V is TRBV12-3 or TRBV12-4 and J is TRBJ1-6, with D possibly being TRBD1 (6 bases). Deletions cut 9 bases from V and 10 bases from J, with 16 bases between. The CDR3 extends over 13 amino acids. The CDR3 bases are TGTGCCAGTTTACAGGGTAGTAACTCACCCCTCCACTTT. Its translation is CASLQGSNSPLHF.

V is TRBV6-6 and J is TRBJ1-2; 7 bases align to TRBD1. This CDR3 region has 15 residues. The junction had 13 bases not matched to a gene; V was cut back by 7 bases and J by 5 bases. Germline V gives CDR1 MNHNY, CDR2 SVGAGI (reference sequence). The CDR3 DNA follows: TGTGCCAGCAACCCGGGGGAGGGGGCTAGATATGGCTACACCTTC. Translated, it gives CASNPGEGARYGYTF.

The chain combines TRBV6-5 with TRBJ1-1; the D gene is possibly TRBD1 (5 bases). Germline V CDR1 and CDR2: MNHEY, SVGAGI. Trimming removed 7 bases from V and 5 bases from J, with 11 bases in between. This CDR3 is built from 12 residues. CDR3 coding DNA: TGTGCCAGCACTAACCGGGGGACTGAAGCTTTCTTT. It codes for CASTNRGTEAFF.

In the case of this clonotype: The germline gene is not matched at one end of the junction; a read error may be the cause. The V and J genes are TRBV18 and TRBJ1-6; D perhaps matches TRBD1 (6 bases). There are 15 residues in the CDR3. The germline V gene encodes CDR1 KGHSH and CDR2 LQKENI. This CDR3 reads CASSLQTGTNSPLHF. CDR3 nucleotide sequence: TGCGCCAGCTCACTTCAAACAGGGACTAATTCACCCCTCCACTTT.

This clonotype has just a few counts. The chain carries TRBV12-3 or TRBV12-4 and TRBJ1-2; no firm D call. This CDR3 has 12 amino acids. V was pared by 1 base and J by 8 bases, with 8 bases between. The CDR3 spells CASSLGASGYTF. CDR3 nucleotides: TGTGCCAGCAGTTTAGGGGCAAGCGGCTACACCTTC.

This clonotype showed up just a few times. The genes are TRBV7-2 and TRBJ2-1; D gene unclear. This CDR3 is 12 amino acids long. Per germline, CDR1 SGHTA and CDR2 FQGNSA. Trimming shortened V by 4 bases and J by 12 bases, and 13 bases separated the two germline ends. The DNA of the CDR3 is TGTGCCAGCAGCTCAGCTTTTATAGGGCAGTTCTTC. Translation: CASSSAFIGQFF. The complete variable domain, with remaining parts taken from reference TRBV7-2 and TRBJ2-1, reads GAGVSQSPSNKVTEKGKDVELRCDPISGHTALYWYRQSLGQGLEFLIYFQGNSAPDKSGLPSDRFSAERTGGSVSTLTIQRTQQEDSAVYLCASSSAFIGQFFGPGTRLTVL.

This clonotype has more than one count but fewer than ten. This chain uses TRBV20-1 with TRBJ1-2; D not resolved. Per the germline V gene, CDR1 is DFQATT and CDR2 is SNEGSKA (reference sequence). This CDR3 has 13 residues. The V and J ends lost 1 base and 8 bases respectively, with 14 bases between them. The CDR3 reads CSARVTDFMGYTF. In nucleotides, the CDR3 is TGCAGTGCTAGAGTAACGGATTTTATGGGCTACACCTTC.

Only a few counts were recorded for this clonotype. The V call is TRBV25-1, the J call TRBJ1-2; the D gene is possibly TRBD1 (5 bases). This CDR3 contains 16 residues. V lost 1 base to trimming and J lost 0 bases, with 12 bases between them. Germline V gene lookup returns CDR1 MGHDK and CDR2 SYGVNS. DNA for the CDR3: TGTGCCAGCAGTGAATCCTCCGGGGGATCTAACTATGGCTACACCTTC. Protein: CASSESSGGSNYGYTF.

The chain is built from TRBV21-1 and TRBJ2-3; the table calls TRBD1, which could not be checked here. TRBV21-1 is labeled a pseudogene. The CDR3 extends over 13 amino acids. CDR3 sequence (DNA): TGTGCCAGCAGCAAAGCGCACCCCTATGAGCAGTATTTT. This gives the protein CASSKAHPYEQYF.

This clonotype was detected only a few times. The chain has TRBV20-1 and TRBJ2-6; no definite D call. V lost 4 bases, J lost 1 base, and 8 bases lay in between. Germline assignment: CDR1 DFQATT and CDR2 SNEGSKA (reference sequence). The CDR3 length is 14 residues. Here the CDR3 reads CSATTASGANVLTF. In nucleotides, the CDR3 is TGCAGTGCTACCACAGCGTCTGGGGCCAACGTCCTGACTTTC.